This TCR beta chain was found in a study of CD8+ T cells in alopecia areata. Study details: Treated patients were given 5 to 10 mg oral tofacitinib twice daily. The percentage of affected scalp area served as the score of severity for treated patients.

The treatment: oral pan-JAK inhibitor, 5-10 mg twice daily. As for this clone: The target antigen is unknown.

Germline V gives CDR1 LNHDA, CDR2 SQIVND (reference sequence). The CDR3 spans 14 residues. V dropped 5 bases and J dropped 2; count of bases not matched to a gene: 3. Broader study findings: Scalp clonality, together with expanded CD8+ clones among the top 100, fell significantly with tofacitinib. For lesional scalp, especially alopecia totalis/universalis, clonality was higher than in normal scalp.

Sequencing relied on a cDNA template that was reverse transcribed from extracted RNA. Sequenced by immunoSEQ multiplex PCR; TCRdb stores in-frame clones only, minus some. The sample includes roughly 200,000 clones, roughly 61% of them seen just once. This chain connects TRBV19 to TRBJ1-2, with TRBD1 matching 9 bases. Material: CD8+ T cells sorted from blood, obtained at week 24, from a patient treated with tofacitinib. The origin of this receptor is a human donor with alopecia areata. CDR3 region: CASSPGTGNYGYTF. The CDR3, as DNA: TGTGCCAGTAGTCCCGGGACAGGGAACTATGGCTACACCTTC. Drawing the rest from reference TRBV19 and TRBJ1-2, the complete variable domain is DGGITQSPKYLFRKEGQNVTLSCEQNLNHDAMYWYRQDPGQGLRLIYYSQIVNDFQKGDIAEGYSVSREKKESFPLTVTSAQKNPTAFYLCASSPGTGNYGYTFGSGTRLTVV.